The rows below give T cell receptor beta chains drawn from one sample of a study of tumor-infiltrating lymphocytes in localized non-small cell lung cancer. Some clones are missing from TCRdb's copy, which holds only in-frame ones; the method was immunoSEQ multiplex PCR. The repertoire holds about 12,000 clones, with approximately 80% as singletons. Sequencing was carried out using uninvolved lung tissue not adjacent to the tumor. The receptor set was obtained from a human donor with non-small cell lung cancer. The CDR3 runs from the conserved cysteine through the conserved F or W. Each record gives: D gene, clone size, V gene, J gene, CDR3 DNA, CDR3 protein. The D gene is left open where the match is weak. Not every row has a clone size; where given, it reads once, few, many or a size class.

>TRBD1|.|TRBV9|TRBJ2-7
TGTGCCAGCAGCGTAGCTGGGACAGGGGGTGATCAGCAGTACTTC
CASSVAGTGGDQQYF
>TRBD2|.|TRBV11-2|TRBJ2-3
TGTGCCAGCAGCTTTAGCGGGGCCTCGGACACGCAGTATTTT
CASSFSGASDTQYF
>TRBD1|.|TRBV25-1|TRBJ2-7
TGTGCCAGCAGTGAATTCGGGACAGGGGGCTACGAGCAGTACTTC
CASSEFGTGGYEQYF
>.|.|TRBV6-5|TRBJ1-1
TGTGCCAGCAGTTACAGGGCAGGAGCAAACACTGAAGCTTTCTTT
CASSYRAGANTEAFF
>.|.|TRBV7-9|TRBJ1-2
TGTGCCAGCAGCTTAGCGGGGGACTATGGCTACACCTTC
CASSLAGDYGYTF
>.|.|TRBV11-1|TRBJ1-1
TGTGCCAGCATCCCCGCCTCGAAGGGTTGGACTGAAGCTTTCTTT
CASIPASKGWTEAFF
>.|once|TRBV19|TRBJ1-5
TGTGCCACTAGGGGCAGGATCAATCAGCCCCAGCATTTT
CATRGRINQPQHF
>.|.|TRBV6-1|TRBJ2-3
TGTGCCAGCAGTCAGTACACAGATACGCAGTATTTT
CASSQYTDTQYF
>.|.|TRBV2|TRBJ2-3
TGTGCCAGCAGTTATACAGGGGATACGCAGTATTTT
CASSYTGDTQYF
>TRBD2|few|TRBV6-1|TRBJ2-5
TGTGCCAGCAGTGAACTAGCGGGAGGGCAAGAGACCCAGTACTTC
CASSELAGGQETQYF
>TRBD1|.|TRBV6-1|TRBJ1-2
TGTGCCATCAGTGCAGGGGCAGGGGGCCAGGATAACTATGGCTACACCTTC
CAISAGAGGQDNYGYTF
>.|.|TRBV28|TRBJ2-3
TGTGCCAGCAGCATAACTCCCTCGAGGGCAGATACGCAGTATTTT
CASSITPSRADTQYF
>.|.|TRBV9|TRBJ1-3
TGTGCCAGCGGCCGACAGTCAAGAAACACCATATATTTT
CASGRQSRNTIYF
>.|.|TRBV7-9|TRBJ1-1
TGTGCCAGCAGCTTTGCCGTCAGGGCCATGAACACTGAAGCTTTCTTT
CASSFAVRAMNTEAFF
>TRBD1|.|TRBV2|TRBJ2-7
TGTGCCAGCAGCGTCCAAGGGACAGGGACCAACTACGAGCAGTACTTC
CASSVQGTGTNYEQYF
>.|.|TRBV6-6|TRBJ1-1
TGTGCCAGCAGTCCCCCTAGGACTGAAGCTTTCTTT
CASSPPRTEAFF
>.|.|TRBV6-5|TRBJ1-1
TGTGCCAGCAGTTACTCGAGACGGGCGAACACTGAAGCTTTCTTT
CASSYSRRANTEAFF
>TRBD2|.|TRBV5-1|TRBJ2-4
TGCGCCAGCAGCTTGGCCTTTCAGTCGGGGGGGAGGGACATTCAGTACTTC
CASSLAFQSGGRDIQYF
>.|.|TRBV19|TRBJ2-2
TGTGCCAGTAGCTCCGCAGGGGTCACCGGGGAGCTGTTTTTT
CASSSAGVTGELFF
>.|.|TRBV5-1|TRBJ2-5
TGCGCCAGCACAGGGCTGCCCGGAGAGACCCAGTACTTC
CASTGLPGETQYF
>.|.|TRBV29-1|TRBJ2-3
TGCAGCGTTGGGGACGGCACAGATACGCAGTATTTT
CSVGDGTDTQYF
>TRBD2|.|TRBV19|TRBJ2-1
TGTGCCAGTAGTCCGCGGACTAGCGGAAACAATGAGCAGTTCTTC
CASSPRTSGNNEQFF
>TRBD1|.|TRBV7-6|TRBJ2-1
TGTGCCAGCAGTCGTAACAGGGGAAAGGATGAGCAGTTCTTC
CASSRNRGKDEQFF
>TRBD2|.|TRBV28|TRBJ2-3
TGTGCCAGCAGCTTGCCCTGGGGACTAGCGGGAGGAGGAGGGGATACGCAGTATTTT
CASSLPWGLAGGGGDTQYF
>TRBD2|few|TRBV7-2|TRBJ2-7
TGTGCCAGCAGCTTAGGACGCAGGACTAGCGGGGGCCACTCCTACGAGCAGTACTTC
CASSLGRRTSGGHSYEQYF
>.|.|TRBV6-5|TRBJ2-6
TGTGCCAGCAGTTACTATGGGGGGTCTGGGGCCAACGTCCTGACTTTC
CASSYYGGSGANVLTF
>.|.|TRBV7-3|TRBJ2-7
TGTGCCAGCGGCGAACCCTACGAGCAGTACTTC
CASGEPYEQYF